The present TCR beta chain was sequenced within a study of CD4 T cells in relation to SARS-CoV-2 and coronaviruses. CD4+ T cells from unexposed donors were obtained before the COVID-19 pandemic (2011-2018). After roughly ten days of culture, CD4+ T cells were isolated. Unexposed-donor CD4+ T cells were probed with SARS-CoV-2 S/N and four cold-coronavirus spikes, cells permitting. Data came from immunoSEQ multiplex PCR; TCRdb stores just in-frame clones and leaves some out. The table shows 24,000 or so clones, with around three quarters occurring only once. The ends were cut back, 9 bases at V and 4 bases at J, with 13 bases in the middle. CDR1 is MNHEY, CDR2 SVGAGI, per germline. This CDR3 comprises 13 residues. Turning to this clone: Its antigen is undetermined.

This rearrangement joins TRBV6-5 to TRBJ2-1; a weak D match, TRBD2 (6 bases). This receptor was identified in a human donor in good health. Source material: CD4+ T cells from PBMCs, cultured in vitro. The CDR3 spells CARRMGTYNEQFF. DNA of the CDR3: TGTGCCAGAAGAATGGGGACTTACAATGAGCAGTTCTTC.